This T cell receptor (beta chain) is drawn from a study of shared clonotypes between healthy human individuals. The CDR3 runs 16 residues. Trimming removed 3 bases from V and 4 bases from J; junction bases left unmatched: 6. The germline V gene has CDR1 WNHNN and CDR2 SYGVQD (reference sequence). Data came from immunoSEQ multiplex PCR; TCRdb stores just in-frame clones and leaves some out. The data hold about 680,000 clones, with around 78% observed a single time. Sequenced: memory CD4+ T cells sorted from blood. Subset: CD45RA-negative fraction. The sequence came from a woman aged 25-40 years in good health. This chain connects TRBV10-1 to TRBJ2-1, with TRBD1 identical over 10 bases. The CDR3 protein is CASSDRGTGEYNEQFF. Here the CDR3 DNA reads TGCGCCAGCAGTGATCGCGGGACAGGGGAGTACAATGAGCAGTTCTTC.